The sequence of this T cell receptor beta chain was determined in a study of blood T cell repertoires in COVID-19. Turning to the study itself: The United States, Italy and Spain were the sources of the acute and convalescent COVID-19 samples. From T cells, B-cell-depleted T cells, or PBMCs came the material, which was cDNA or gDNA.

Which cohort a participant joined came from the clinical history participants gave. This table comes from immunoSEQ multiplex PCR, and its TCRdb copy is limited to in-frame clones, with some not included. The sample yields roughly 220,000 clones, 88% seen once. V was trimmed by 0 bases and J by 7 bases, leaving 14 bases between them. Looked up from germline, CDR1 is SGHDT and CDR2 is YYEEEE. The length of the CDR3 is 15 residues. This TCR was sampled from a woman aged 45-60 years with acute COVID-19. What was sequenced was PBMCs or T cells enriched from blood (not recorded which). The chain combines TRBV5-6 with TRBJ2-1, with D possibly TRBD2 on 6 matching bases. CDR3: CASSLGLTSRNEQFF. Written as DNA, the CDR3 is TGTGCCAGCAGCTTGGGTCTTACTAGCAGGAATGAGCAGTTCTTC.